This T cell receptor beta chain was captured by sequencing in a study of cytomegalovirus exposure and HLA in healthy donors. Germline CDR1 is SGHTA and CDR2 is FQGNSA. Germline trimming cut 10 bases from V and 0 bases from J; bases unmatched to any gene: 11. This CDR3 has 15 amino acids. Study-level points and caveats: The study carried out a later analysis of TCR beta sequences. It associated 15,000 to 20,000 of them with specific HLA alleles at a false discovery rate of 0.05. Certain sequence variants were highly shared and formed a cluster, and this cluster was likely a sequencing artifact. Immune exposure information comprised only CMV serostatus.

PCR used 60 Vbeta primers and 13 Jbeta primers. Repertoires were generated with immunoSEQ multiplex PCR, while TCRdb's copy carries only in-frame clones and drops some. The sample lists some 190,000 clones, about four fifths occurring once. A word on this clone: As yet, its antigen is unknown.

Donors sampled were nominally healthy, though unrecorded immune exposures were likely. This TCR was sampled from a man aged 35-49 years in good health and CMV-seropositive. Sequencing was performed on PBMCs. The chain links TRBV7-2 to TRBJ1-2; 7 bases agree with TRBD1. The CDR3 nucleotides are TGTGCCACCCCGGACAGGAGGTTAGCTAACTATGGCTACACCTTC. Translation: CATPDRRLANYGYTF.